The text below deals with one TCR beta chain. Its specificity is not known. One end of the junction varies from germline; a read error may be responsible. Per the germline V gene, CDR1 is SGHTA and CDR2 is FQGNSA. The CDR3 contains 17 residues. The entry originates in a study of a mutant IDH1 vaccine in newly diagnosed glioma. Turning to the study itself: Vaccination began 4-6 weeks post radiotherapy alone, or with temozolomide cycles. Most had both radiotherapy and temozolomide beforehand; others had only one.

The time point here: week 11, during vaccination. Each dose delivered 300 ug of mutant IDH1 20-mer peptide subcutaneously with imiquimod. Clones were read by immunoSEQ multiplex PCR, and TCRdb kept only the in-frame ones, dropping some. The repertoire has roughly 120,000 clones, over 75% of them found once; the top ten carry under 5.5%. This chain links TRBV7-2 with TRBJ2-5; D gene unclear. The source material was PBMCs, sampled from a glioma patient whose treatment included an IDH1 peptide vaccine. This receptor was identified in a man in his forties with glioma. The CDR3 nucleotides read TGTGCCAGCAGCCGACGTTTTAGGATCCAGATCCAAGAGGCCCAGTACTTC. It yields the protein CASSRRFRIQIQEAQYF.